A single sample is the source of the 26 T cell receptor beta chains below, sequenced in a study of control samples from healthy donors and cancer patients. Assay used: immunoSEQ multiplex PCR; TCRdb lists only in-frame clones, some missing. The table has 95,000 to 100,000 clones, 75% to 90% seen once; the top ten hold about 8%. The sequenced material came from blood. These TCRs come from a young man in good health.

This chain connects TRBV27 to TRBJ2-3; the D is unclear. The CDR3 sequence is 13 residues long. Germline-derived CDR1 and CDR2 are MNHEY and SMNVEV (reference sequence). V was pared by 3 bases and J by 6 bases, with 10 bases between. CDR3 nucleotides: TGTGCCAGCAGTTTTAGTTTAACTGATACGCAGTATTTT. Protein: CASSFSLTDTQYF.

The chain uses TRBV27 and TRBJ1-6, with 8 positions matching TRBD1. Germline CDR1 and CDR2: MNHEY and SMNVEV (reference sequence). The CDR3 spans 17 residues. The trim removed 5 bases at V and 9 bases at J, leaving 15 bases unmatched. This CDR3 is CASSPGQGNGFSSPLHF. The DNA of the CDR3 is TGTGCCAGCAGTCCCGGACAGGGAAACGGATTCAGTTCACCCCTCCACTTT.

This chain joins TRBV18 and TRBJ1-4; no clear D. With 4 bases removed from V and 5 bases from J, the gap between germline ends came to 2 bases. Germline V gene sequence: CDR1 KGHSH, CDR2 LQKENI. The CDR3 spans 11 residues. CDR3 nucleotides: TGTGCCAGCTCACTGAATGAAAAACTGTTTTTT. Its protein is CASSLNEKLFF.

The V call is TRBV5-4, the J call TRBJ2-1; 7 bases line up with TRBD2. J was trimmed by 1 base and V by 1 base; bases with no gene match: 5. Germline V gene data show CDR1 as SGHNT and CDR2 as YYREEE (reference sequence). This CDR3 spans 16 amino acids. CDR3 DNA sequence: TGTGCCAGCAGCTTGACCCGGGAGGCGTCCTACAATGAGCAGTTCTTC. Amino acids: CASSLTREASYNEQFF.

This clone was counted once. This chain joins TRBV5-5 and TRBJ1-2, with TRBD1 matching 10 bases. CDR1 and CDR2 from the germline V gene are SGHKS and YYEKEE (reference sequence). This CDR3 is 15 amino acids long. Trimming took 4 bases from V and 4 from J; bases not matched to a gene: 7. The CDR3 DNA is TGTGCCAGCAGCCCCGGACAGGGGGGCTTCTATGGCTACACCTTC. Its protein product is CASSPGQGGFYGYTF.

The chain has TRBV6-1 and TRBJ2-3; D is perhaps TRBD2 (6 bases). CDR3 size: 17 residues. V dropped 2 bases and J dropped 5 bases, with 20 bases sitting between them. Germline CDR1 reads MNHNS; CDR2 reads SASEGT. This CDR3 is CASSELSRGTPKDTQYF. The CDR3 nucleotides are TGTGCCAGCAGTGAATTAAGTCGGGGGACTCCCAAAGATACGCAGTATTTT.

The chain recombines TRBV7-8 with TRBJ1-1; 7 positions match TRBD1. With V trimmed by 5 bases and J by 3 bases, 3 bases remained unmatched. Germline CDR1 reads SGHVS; CDR2 reads FQNEAQ. The length of the CDR3 is 13 residues. The DNA for the CDR3 is TGTGCCAGCAGCAACGACAGGGACACTGAAGCTTTCTTT. Protein: CASSNDRDTEAFF.

V gene TRBV5-4 combines with J gene TRBJ1-6, with 7 bases that match TRBD1. CDR3 size: 14 residues. V was pared by 1 base and J by 8 bases, with 3 bases of the junction left unmatched. Per the germline V gene, CDR1 is SGHNT and CDR2 is YYREEE (reference sequence). CDR3 sequence (DNA): TGTGCCAGCAGCTTGCGGGACAGATATTCACCCCTCCACTTT. Amino acid sequence: CASSLRDRYSPLHF.

This clone was recorded only once. This sequence joins TRBV10-1 and TRBJ2-3; TRBD2 matches at 14 bases. In germline, CDR1 is WNHNN, CDR2 SYGVQD (reference sequence). Trimming took 0 bases from V and 4 from J; bases not matched to a gene: 3. The CDR3 is 17 amino acids. CDR3 nucleotides: TGCGCCAGCAGTGAGTCGGGACTAGCGGGAGATCCAGATACGCAGTATTTT. This encodes CASSESGLAGDPDTQYF.

As DNA, the CDR3 is TGTGCCAGCAGCCTACTAGGTCGTGAGCAGTACTTC. Protein sequence: CASSLLGREQYF. This chain uses TRBV7-9 with TRBJ2-7, with D tentatively TRBD2 (5 bases). Per germline, CDR1 SEHNR and CDR2 FQNEAQ (reference sequence). The ends were cut back, 5 bases at V and 7 bases at J, with 12 bases in the middle. This CDR3 contains 12 residues.

V usage is TRBV6-6 and J usage is TRBJ1-5; D remains unclear. Germline V lookup: CDR1 MNHNY, CDR2 SVGAGI (reference sequence). This CDR3 region has 17 residues. V was cut by 5 bases and J by 4 bases, with 21 bases left in between. The CDR3 DNA sequence: TGTGCCAGCAGTCTTCAAGAGCCAACTTATTTAAATCAGCCCCAGCATTTT. Its translation is CASSLQEPTYLNQPQHF.

The V call is TRBV7-9, the J call TRBJ2-2, with D tentatively TRBD2 (5 bases). V lost 3 bases and J lost 6, with 11 bases in between. The CDR3 is made up of 14 amino acids. In germline, CDR1 is SEHNR, CDR2 FQNEAQ (reference sequence). The CDR3 region is CASSFEGFAGELFF. Here the CDR3 DNA reads TGTGCCAGCAGCTTCGAGGGCTTTGCCGGGGAGCTGTTTTTT.

This clone was counted a single time. The chain couples TRBV11-2 to TRBJ1-4; TRBD1 matches 8 bases. The CDR3 is 14 residues long. The germline gives CDR1 SGHAT, CDR2 FQNNGV. The junction had 9 bases not matched to a gene; V was cut back by 7 bases and J by 8 bases. The CDR3 loop reads CASNTGGFPEKLFF. In DNA, the CDR3 is TGTGCCAGCAACACAGGGGGATTCCCGGAAAAACTGTTTTTT. The full variable domain, its missing parts supplied by reference TRBV11-2 and TRBJ1-4, is EAGVAQSPRYKIIEKRQSVAFWCNPISGHATLYWYQQILGQGPKLLIQFQNNGVVDDSQLPKDRFSAERLKGVDSTLKIQPAKLEDSAVYLCASNTGGFPEKLFFGSGTQLSVL.

Notes on this clone: The junction shows a germline mismatch at one end, possibly a read error. The rearrangement links TRBV19 to TRBJ1-2; TRBD1 matches 8 bases. Germline loops: CDR1 LNHDA, CDR2 SQIVND (reference sequence). The CDR3 contains 13 residues. CDR3 sequence reads: CVSSSTGDYGYTF. DNA of the CDR3: TGTGTCAGTAGTTCGACAGGGGACTATGGCTACACCTTC. The whole variable domain, filled in from reference TRBV19 and TRBJ1-2, reads DGGITQSPKYLFRKEGQNVTLSCEQNLNHDAMYWYRQDPGQGLRLIYYSQIVNDFQKGDIAEGYSVSREKKESFPLTVTSAQKNPTAFYLCVSSSTGDYGYTFGSGTRLTVV.

The chain carries TRBV7-6 and TRBJ1-1, with TRBD1 as a possible D gene (5 bases). V was shortened by 3 bases and J by 0 bases, with 5 bases between the two germline ends. The CDR3 has 13 amino acids. CDR1 is SGHVS and CDR2 is FNYEAQ in the germline V gene. The CDR3 DNA reads TGTGCCAGCAGCTTGACAGTGAACACTGAAGCTTTCTTT. It codes for CASSLTVNTEAFF.

This sequence joins TRBV13 and TRBJ2-3, with 12 bases lining up with TRBD2. The CDR3 totals 17 residues. The V and J ends lost 4 bases and 4 bases, in that order; junction bases with no gene match: 9. Germline CDR1 and CDR2: PRHDT and FYEKMQ (reference sequence). This CDR3 reads CASSSRLAGVLADTQYF. In nucleotides, the CDR3 is TGTGCCAGCAGCTCCAGACTAGCGGGGGTTTTAGCAGATACGCAGTATTTT.

V gene TRBV5-1 combines with J gene TRBJ1-6; 7 bases map to TRBD1. The CDR3 runs 14 residues. CDR1 is SGHRS, CDR2 YFSETQ, per germline. The V segment lost 5 bases and the J segment 8 bases; nucleotides outside the gene matches: 7. The CDR3 is CASSRDRLDSPLHF. CDR3 DNA sequence: TGCGCCAGCAGTAGGGACAGACTAGATTCACCCCTCCACTTT.

J is TRBJ1-1 and V is TRBV28; D remains unclear. The CDR3 is made up of 12 amino acids. The V gene lost 2 bases and the J gene lost 9 bases, with 10 bases spanning the gap. In germline, CDR1 is MDHEN, CDR2 SYDVKM. CDR3 nucleotide sequence: TGTGCCAGCAGTTTAAGGGCTAGGAAAGCTTTCTTT. Translated, it gives CASSLRARKAFF.

The rearrangement joins TRBV6-5 to TRBJ2-7, with D unresolved. Germline V gene lookup returns CDR1 MNHEY and CDR2 SVGAGI. Trimming left V 6 bases short and J 0 bases short, with 9 bases between. The CDR3 totals 13 residues. CDR3 DNA sequence: TGTGCCAGCAGCGCTATATTCTCCTACGAGCAGTACTTC. It codes for CASSAIFSYEQYF.

The chain uses TRBV14 and TRBJ2-5; D may be TRBD1 (6 bases). The V end was cut by 5 bases, the J end by 0 bases, with 16 bases between. The germline gives CDR1 SGHDN, CDR2 FVKESK. This CDR3 spans 16 amino acids. The CDR3 loop reads CASSERGTLYQETQYF. The CDR3 DNA reads TGTGCCAGCAGCGAAAGGGGGACCCTGTACCAAGAGACCCAGTACTTC.

The gene calls are TRBV6-2 or TRBV6-3 and TRBJ2-4; TRBD2 agrees at 9 bases. This CDR3 region has 15 residues. Trimming at V came to 5 bases and at J to 4 bases, leaving 6 bases not matched to a gene. Germline assignment: CDR1 MNHEY and CDR2 SVGEGT. The DNA for the CDR3 is TGTGCCAGCAGTCCATCGACTAGCGGTAAAAACATTCAGTACTTC. Its protein is CASSPSTSGKNIQYF.

This clone occurred once. The J gene is TRBJ2-1, the V gene TRBV6-5; D possibly uses TRBD1 or TRBD2 (5 bases each). CDR1 and CDR2 (germline): MNHEY, SVGAGI. The length of the CDR3 is 15 residues. Trimming pared 5 bases from V and 3 bases from J, leaving 14 bases between. The CDR3 loop reads CASSPLEGRYNEQFF. CDR3 DNA sequence: TGTGCCAGCAGTCCCCTTGAGGGGCGCTACAATGAGCAGTTCTTC.

The chain combines TRBV19 with TRBJ2-7; D perhaps matches TRBD2 (5 bases). This CDR3 contains 14 residues. CDR1 and CDR2 from the germline V gene are LNHDA and SQIVND (reference sequence). V lost 2 bases and J lost 3, with 11 bases in between. This CDR3 reads CASSIKPDFYEQYF. CDR3 nucleotides: TGTGCCAGTAGTATAAAGCCGGACTTCTACGAGCAGTACTTC. The entire variable domain, with the rest obtained from reference TRBV19 and TRBJ2-7, is as follows: DGGITQSPKYLFRKEGQNVTLSCEQNLNHDAMYWYRQDPGQGLRLIYYSQIVNDFQKGDIAEGYSVSREKKESFPLTVTSAQKNPTAFYLCASSIKPDFYEQYFGPGTRLTVT.

The V gene is TRBV29-1, the J gene TRBJ1-4; 7 bases align to TRBD1. Trimming took 4 bases from V and 5 from J; bases not matched to a gene: 4. From germline, CDR1 is SQVTM and CDR2 ANQGSEA. The CDR3 is 13 residues long. The DNA of the CDR3 is TGCAGCGTTGGGGACAGAAGGAATGAAAAACTGTTTTTT. Its protein product is CSVGDRRNEKLFF.

The chain recombines TRBV2 with TRBJ1-1; TRBD1 aligns across 7 bases. The trim removed 5 bases at V and 2 bases at J, leaving 14 bases unmatched. Per germline, CDR1 SNHLY and CDR2 FYNNEI. This CDR3 is built from 17 residues. The CDR3 protein is CASSSGQVGGLNTEAFF. In nucleotides, the CDR3 is TGTGCCAGCAGTTCCGGACAGGTTGGGGGGCTAAACACTGAAGCTTTCTTT.

CDR3 protein: CASSQGTRVVDTQYF. DNA of the CDR3: TGTGCCAGCAGCCAGGGCACCCGGGTGGTAGATACGCAGTATTTT. The rearrangement links TRBV7-9 to TRBJ2-3; a weak D match, TRBD1 (5 bases). CDR1 is SEHNR, CDR2 FQNEAQ, per germline (reference sequence). This CDR3 is built from 15 residues. Trimming removed 5 bases at V and 5 bases at J, with 17 bases between.